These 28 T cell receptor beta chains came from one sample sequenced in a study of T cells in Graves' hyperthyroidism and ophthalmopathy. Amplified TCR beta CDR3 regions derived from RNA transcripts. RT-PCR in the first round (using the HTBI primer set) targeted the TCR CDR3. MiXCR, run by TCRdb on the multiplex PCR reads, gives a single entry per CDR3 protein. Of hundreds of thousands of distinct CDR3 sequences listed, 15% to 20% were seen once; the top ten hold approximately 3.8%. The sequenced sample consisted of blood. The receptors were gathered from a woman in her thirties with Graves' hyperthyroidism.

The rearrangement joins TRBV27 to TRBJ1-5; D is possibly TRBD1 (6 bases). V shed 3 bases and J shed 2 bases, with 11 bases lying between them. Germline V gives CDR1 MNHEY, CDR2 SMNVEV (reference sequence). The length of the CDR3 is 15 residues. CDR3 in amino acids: CASSLMGGGNQPQHF. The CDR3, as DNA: TGTGCCAGCAGTTTGATGGGGGGCGGCAATCAGCCCCAGCATTTT.

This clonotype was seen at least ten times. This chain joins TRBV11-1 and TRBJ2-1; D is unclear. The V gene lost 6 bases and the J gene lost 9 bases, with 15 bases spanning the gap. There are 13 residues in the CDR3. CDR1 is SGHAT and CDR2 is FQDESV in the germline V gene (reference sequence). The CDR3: CASSPLVGFEQFF. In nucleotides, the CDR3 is TGTGCCAGCAGTCCCCTAGTCGGGTTTGAGCAGTTCTTC.

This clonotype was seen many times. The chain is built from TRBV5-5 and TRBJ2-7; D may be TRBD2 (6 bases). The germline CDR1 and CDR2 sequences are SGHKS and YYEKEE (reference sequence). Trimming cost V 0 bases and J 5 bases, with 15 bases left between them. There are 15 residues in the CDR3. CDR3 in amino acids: CASSLVPGLVDEQYF. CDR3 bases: TGTGCCAGCAGCTTGGTTCCGGGACTGGTTGACGAGCAGTACTTC.

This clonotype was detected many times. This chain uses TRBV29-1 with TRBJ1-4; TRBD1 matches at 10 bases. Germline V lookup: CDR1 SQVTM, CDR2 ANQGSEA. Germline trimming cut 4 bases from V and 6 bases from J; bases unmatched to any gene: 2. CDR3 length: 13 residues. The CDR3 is CSVVGTGDEKLFF. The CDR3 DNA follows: TGCAGCGTTGTGGGGACAGGGGATGAAAAACTGTTTTTT. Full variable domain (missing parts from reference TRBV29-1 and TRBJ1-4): SAVISQKPSRDICQRGTSLTIQCQVDSQVTMMFWYRQQPGQSLTLIATANQGSEATYESGFVIDKFPISRPNLTFSTLTVSNMSPEDSSIYLCSVVGTGDEKLFFGSGTQLSVL.

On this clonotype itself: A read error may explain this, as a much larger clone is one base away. The CDR3 reads CASGFFNTEAFF. CDR3 coding DNA: TGTGCCAGCGGTTTTTTCAACACTGAAGCTTTCTTT. The rearrangement links TRBV12-3 or TRBV12-4 to TRBJ1-1; no clear D gene. This CDR3 spans 12 amino acids.

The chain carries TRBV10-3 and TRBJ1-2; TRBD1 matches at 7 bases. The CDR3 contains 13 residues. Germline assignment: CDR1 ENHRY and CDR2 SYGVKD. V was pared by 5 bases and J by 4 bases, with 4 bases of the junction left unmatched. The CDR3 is CAISTGVFYGYTF. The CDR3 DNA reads TGTGCCATCAGTACAGGGGTTTTCTATGGCTACACCTTC.

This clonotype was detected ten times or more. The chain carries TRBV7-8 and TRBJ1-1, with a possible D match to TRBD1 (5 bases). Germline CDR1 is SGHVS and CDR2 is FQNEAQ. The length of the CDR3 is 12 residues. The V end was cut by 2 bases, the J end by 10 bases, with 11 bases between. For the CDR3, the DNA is TGTGCCAGCAGCTTATACTGGGACGGAGCTTTCTTT. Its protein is CASSLYWDGAFF.

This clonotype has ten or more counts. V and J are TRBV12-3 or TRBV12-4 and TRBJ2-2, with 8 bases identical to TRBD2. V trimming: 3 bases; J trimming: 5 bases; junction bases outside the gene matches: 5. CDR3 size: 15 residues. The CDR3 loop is CASSFSGTGTGELFF. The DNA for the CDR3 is TGTGCCAGCAGTTTTAGCGGGACGGGAACCGGGGAGCTGTTTTTT.

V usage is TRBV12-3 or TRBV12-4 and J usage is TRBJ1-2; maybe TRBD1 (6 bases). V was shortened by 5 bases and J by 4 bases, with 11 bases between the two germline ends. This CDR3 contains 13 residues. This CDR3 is CASSRGAGYGYTF. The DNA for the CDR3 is TGTGCCAGCAGTAGGGGGGCAGGCTATGGCTACACCTTC.

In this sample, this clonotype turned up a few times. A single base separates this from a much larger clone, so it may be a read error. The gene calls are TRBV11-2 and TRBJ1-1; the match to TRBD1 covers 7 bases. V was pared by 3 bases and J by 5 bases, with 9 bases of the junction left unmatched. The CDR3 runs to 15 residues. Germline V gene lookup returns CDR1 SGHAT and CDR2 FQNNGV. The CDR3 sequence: CASSFSPRGATEAFF. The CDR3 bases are TGTGCCAGCAGCTTTAGCCCCAGGGGGGCTACTGAAGCTTTCTTT.

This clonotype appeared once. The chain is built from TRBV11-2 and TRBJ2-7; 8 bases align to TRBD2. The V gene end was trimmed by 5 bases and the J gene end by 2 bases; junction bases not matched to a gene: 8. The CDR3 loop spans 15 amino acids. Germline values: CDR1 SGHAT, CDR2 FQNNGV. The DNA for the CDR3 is TGTGCCAGCAGCCGGAAAGCGGGAGAAACCTACGAGCAGTACTTC. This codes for CASSRKAGETYEQYF.

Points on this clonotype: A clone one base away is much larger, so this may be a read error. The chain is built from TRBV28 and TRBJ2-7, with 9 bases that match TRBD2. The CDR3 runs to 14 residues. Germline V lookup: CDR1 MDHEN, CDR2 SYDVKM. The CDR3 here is CASNDAGGPKEQHF. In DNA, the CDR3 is TGTGCCAGCAATGACGCGGGAGGGCCGAAGGAGCAGCACTTC.

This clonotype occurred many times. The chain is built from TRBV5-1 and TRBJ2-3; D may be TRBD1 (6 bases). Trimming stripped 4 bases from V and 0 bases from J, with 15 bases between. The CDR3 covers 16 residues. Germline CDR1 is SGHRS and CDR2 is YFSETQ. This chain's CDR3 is CASSKTDSSSTDTQYF. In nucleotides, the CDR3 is TGCGCCAGCAGCAAAACGGACAGCTCTAGCACAGATACGCAGTATTTT.

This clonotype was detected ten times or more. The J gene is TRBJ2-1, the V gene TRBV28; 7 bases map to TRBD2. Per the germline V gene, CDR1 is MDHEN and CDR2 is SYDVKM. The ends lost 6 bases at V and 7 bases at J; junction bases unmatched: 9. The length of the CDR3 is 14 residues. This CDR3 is CASRSPGTKNEQFF. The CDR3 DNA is TGTGCCAGCAGGAGCCCGGGGACTAAAAATGAGCAGTTCTTC.

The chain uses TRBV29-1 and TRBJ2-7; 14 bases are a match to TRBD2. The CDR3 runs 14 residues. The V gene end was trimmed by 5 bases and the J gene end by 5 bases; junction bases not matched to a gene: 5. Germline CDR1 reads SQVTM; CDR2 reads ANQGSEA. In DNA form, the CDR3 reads TGCAGCGTTAGACAGACTAGCGGGAGGGACGAGCAGTACTTC. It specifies CSVRQTSGRDEQYF.

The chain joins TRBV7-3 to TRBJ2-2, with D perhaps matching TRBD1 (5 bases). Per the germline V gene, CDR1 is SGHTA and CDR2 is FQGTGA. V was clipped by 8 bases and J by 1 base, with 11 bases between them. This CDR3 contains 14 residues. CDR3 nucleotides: TGTGCCAGCTCGGCAGGGATGAACACCGGGGAGCTGTTTTTT. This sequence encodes CASSAGMNTGELFF. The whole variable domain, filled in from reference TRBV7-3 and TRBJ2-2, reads GAGVSQTPSNKVTEKGKYVELRCDPISGHTALYWYRQSLGQGPEFLIYFQGTGAADDSGLPNDRFFAVRPEGSVSTLKIQRTERGDSAVYLCASSAGMNTGELFFGEGSRLTVL.

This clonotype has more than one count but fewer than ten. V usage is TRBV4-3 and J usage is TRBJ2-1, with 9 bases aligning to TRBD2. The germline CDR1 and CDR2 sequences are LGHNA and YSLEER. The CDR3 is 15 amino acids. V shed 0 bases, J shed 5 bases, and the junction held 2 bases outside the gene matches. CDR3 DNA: TGCGCCAGCAGCCAAGACGCTAGCGGGGACAATGAGCAGTTCTTC. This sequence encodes CASSQDASGDNEQFF.

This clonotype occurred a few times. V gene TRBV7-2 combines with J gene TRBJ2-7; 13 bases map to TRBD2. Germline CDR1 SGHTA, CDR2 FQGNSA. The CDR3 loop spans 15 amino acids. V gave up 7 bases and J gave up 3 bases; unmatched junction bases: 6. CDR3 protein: CASKGLAGVDYEQYF. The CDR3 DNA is TGTGCCAGCAAAGGACTAGCGGGAGTGGACTACGAGCAGTACTTC.

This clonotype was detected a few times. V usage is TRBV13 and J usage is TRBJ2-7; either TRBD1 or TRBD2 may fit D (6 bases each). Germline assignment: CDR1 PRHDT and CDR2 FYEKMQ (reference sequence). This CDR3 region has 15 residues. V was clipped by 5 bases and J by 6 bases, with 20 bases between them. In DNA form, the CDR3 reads TGTGCCAGCAGCCTCCGACCGGGGGCGGGCTCCGAGCAGTACTTC. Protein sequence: CASSLRPGAGSEQYF.

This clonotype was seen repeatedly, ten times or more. CDR3 loop: CASRDSGLNYEQYF. The CDR3 DNA follows: TGTGCCAGCAGGGATTCCGGGCTAAACTACGAGCAGTACTTC. V is TRBV6-2 or TRBV6-3 and J is TRBJ2-7, with D hard to call. The CDR3 extends over 14 amino acids. CDR1 and CDR2 (germline): MNHEY, SVGEGT. The V end was cut by 6 bases, the J end by 3 bases, with 15 bases between.

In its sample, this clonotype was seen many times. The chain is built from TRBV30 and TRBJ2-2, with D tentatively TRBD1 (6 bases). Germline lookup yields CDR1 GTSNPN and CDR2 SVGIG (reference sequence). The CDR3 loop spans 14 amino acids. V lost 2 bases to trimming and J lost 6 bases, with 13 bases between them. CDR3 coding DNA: TGTGCCTGGAGTAGAGGGGGTAGCTCCGGGGAGCTGTTTTTT. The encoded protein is CAWSRGGSSGELFF.

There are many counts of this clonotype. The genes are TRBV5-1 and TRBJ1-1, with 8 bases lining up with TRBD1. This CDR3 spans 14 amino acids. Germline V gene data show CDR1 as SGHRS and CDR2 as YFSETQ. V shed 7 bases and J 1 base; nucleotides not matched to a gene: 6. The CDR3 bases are TGCGCCAGCCGATTGACAGGGGAGAACACTGAAGCTTTCTTT. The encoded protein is CASRLTGENTEAFF.

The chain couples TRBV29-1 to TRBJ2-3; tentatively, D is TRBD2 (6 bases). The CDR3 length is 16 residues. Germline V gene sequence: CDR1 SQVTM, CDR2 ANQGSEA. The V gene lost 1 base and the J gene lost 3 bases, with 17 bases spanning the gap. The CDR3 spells CSVEGRAGITTDTQYF. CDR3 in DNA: TGCAGCGTTGAAGGGAGGGCGGGGATTACGACAGATACGCAGTATTTT.

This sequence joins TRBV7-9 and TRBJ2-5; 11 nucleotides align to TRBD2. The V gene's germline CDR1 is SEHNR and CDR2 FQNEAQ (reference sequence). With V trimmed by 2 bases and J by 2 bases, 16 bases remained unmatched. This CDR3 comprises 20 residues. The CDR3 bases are TGTGCCAGCAGCTTATTCGCGGGGCTAGCGGGAGGAAAGCATCAAGAGACCCAGTACTTC. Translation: CASSLFAGLAGGKHQETQYF.

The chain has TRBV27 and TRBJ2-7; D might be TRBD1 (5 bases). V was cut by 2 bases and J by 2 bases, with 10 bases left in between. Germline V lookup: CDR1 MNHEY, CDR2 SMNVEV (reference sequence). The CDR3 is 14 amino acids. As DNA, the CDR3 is TGTGCCAGCAGTTTAAAGGCGACAGCCTACGAGCAGTACTTC. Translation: CASSLKATAYEQYF.

The CDR3 coding sequence is TGTGCCAGCAGCTTAAGATCCGGTCACTACGAGCAGTACTTC. It codes for CASSLRSGHYEQYF. This chain joins TRBV7-8 and TRBJ2-7; D remains ambiguous. The CDR3 has 14 residues. Trimming removed 2 bases from V and 3 bases from J, with 11 bases in between. The germline CDR1 and CDR2 sequences are SGHVS and FQNEAQ.

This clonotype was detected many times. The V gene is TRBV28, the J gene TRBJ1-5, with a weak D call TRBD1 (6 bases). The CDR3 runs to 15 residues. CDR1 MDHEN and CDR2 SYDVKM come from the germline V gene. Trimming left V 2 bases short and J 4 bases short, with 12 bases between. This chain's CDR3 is CASSLPTTGNQPQHF. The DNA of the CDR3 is TGTGCCAGCAGTTTACCAACAACAGGGAATCAGCCCCAGCATTTT.

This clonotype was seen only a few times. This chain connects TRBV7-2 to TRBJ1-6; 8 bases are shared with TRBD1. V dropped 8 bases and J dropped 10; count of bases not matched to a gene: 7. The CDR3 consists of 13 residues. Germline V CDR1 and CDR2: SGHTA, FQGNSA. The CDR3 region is CASFRGQGSPLHF. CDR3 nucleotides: TGTGCCAGCTTCAGGGGGCAGGGATCACCCCTCCACTTT.